What follows are 18 T cell receptor beta chains derived from one specimen sequenced in a study of OX40 agonist ivuxolimab in advanced cancers. Sequenced by immunoSEQ multiplex PCR; TCRdb stores in-frame clones only, minus some. The sample has some 90,000 clones, about 90% seen once. The sequences come from CD4+ or CD8+ T cells sorted from blood, collected in a trial of the OX40 agonist ivuxolimab. Receptors were obtained from an adult with an advanced solid tumor such as melanoma, head and neck, liver or kidney cancer.

This clone was seen once. CDR3 sequence reads: CASRLAGLNTGELFF. CDR3 bases: TGCGCCAGCAGGCTAGCGGGCTTGAACACCGGGGAGCTGTTTTTT. The J gene is TRBJ2-2, the V gene TRBV5-1; 8 bases align to TRBD2. Germline-derived CDR1 and CDR2 are SGHRS and YFSETQ. The CDR3 covers 15 residues. Trimming cost V 5 bases and J 1 base; bases outside gene matches: 4.

Here the CDR3 reads CASGLNSDEQFF. The CDR3 DNA follows: TGTGCTAGTGGTCTCAATTCGGATGAGCAGTTCTTC. The chain has TRBV12-5 and TRBJ2-1; D is ambiguous. The germline gives CDR1 LGHNT, CDR2 FRNRAP. V lost 5 bases and J 8 bases, leaving 10 bases between the germline ends. The CDR3 runs 12 residues.

CDR3 bases: TGCAGCGCCACTAGCGGGGCACCCTACGAGCAGTACTTC. This sequence encodes CSATSGAPYEQYF. The chain is built from TRBV29-1 and TRBJ2-7; 10 bases agree with TRBD2. V gave up 7 bases and J gave up 2 bases; unmatched junction bases: 5. CDR1 and CDR2 from the germline V gene are SQVTM and ANQGSEA. The length of the CDR3 is 13 residues.

The chain is built from TRBV7-9 and TRBJ1-1; D is possibly TRBD1 (6 bases). CDR3 length: 18 amino acids. Deletions cut 1 base from V and 1 base from J, with 19 bases between. Germline loops: CDR1 SEHNR, CDR2 FQNEAQ (reference sequence). The CDR3 reads CASSLVLAGAGRNTEAFF. CDR3 sequence (DNA): TGTGCCAGCAGCTTAGTATTGGCAGGGGCGGGCAGGAACACTGAAGCTTTCTTT.

This clone was detected only a few times. V and J are TRBV10-1 and TRBJ1-1; TRBD1 agrees at 8 bases. Unmatched junction bases numbered 7, after V lost 3 bases and J lost 4 bases. This CDR3 contains 15 residues. Germline CDR1 WNHNN, CDR2 SYGVQD (reference sequence). The CDR3 nucleotides are TGCGCCAGCAGTGACCGACAGGGGAGGGTCACTGAAGCTTTCTTT. Translating it yields CASSDRQGRVTEAFF.

The genes are TRBV2 and TRBJ2-2, with TRBD2 identical over 11 bases. CDR1 and CDR2 (germline): SNHLY, FYNNEI. J lost 7 bases, V lost 7 bases, and 8 bases had no gene match. This CDR3 contains 15 residues. The CDR3 spells CASTILAGVFGELFF. In nucleotides, the CDR3 is TGTGCCAGCACCATACTAGCGGGAGTTTTCGGGGAGCTGTTTTTT.

This rearrangement joins TRBV27 to TRBJ1-2, with a tentative D call TRBD1 (6 bases). The V end lost 2 bases, the J end lost 2 bases, and 15 bases lay between the germline ends. The CDR3 runs to 16 residues. Germline V gene lookup returns CDR1 MNHEY and CDR2 SMNVEV (reference sequence). Written as DNA, the CDR3 is TGTGCCAGCAGTTTAACCCCACGGCAGGGGAACTATGGCTACACCTTC. Residues: CASSLTPRQGNYGYTF.

The chain is built from TRBV19 and TRBJ1-5; D gene uncertain. From germline, CDR1 is LNHDA and CDR2 SQIVND (reference sequence). This CDR3 has 13 amino acids. The ends were cut back, 0 bases at V and 4 bases at J, with 4 bases in the middle. The chain's CDR3 is CASSIERNQPQHF. The CDR3 DNA reads as TGTGCCAGTAGTATAGAAAGGAATCAGCCCCAGCATTTT.

The V call is TRBV19, the J call TRBJ1-2; possibly TRBD1 for D (5 bases). The CDR3 has 14 residues. Trimming left V 5 bases short and J 4 bases short, with 14 bases between. CDR1 is LNHDA and CDR2 is SQIVND in the germline V gene (reference sequence). The CDR3 loop is CASSPSDSGYGYTF. CDR3 nucleotide sequence: TGTGCCAGTAGTCCTTCTGACAGCGGCTATGGCTACACCTTC.

The chain uses TRBV9 and TRBJ1-4; possible D gene TRBD1, 5 bases. Trimming removed 0 bases at V and 12 bases at J, with 15 bases between. The CDR3 spans 14 residues. Germline lookup yields CDR1 SGDLS and CDR2 YYNGEE. In DNA, the CDR3 is TGTGCCAGCAGCGTAGGCACAGCCGTGGGGGAACTGTTTTTT. It encodes CASSVGTAVGELFF.

The chain couples TRBV19 to TRBJ2-2; 10 nucleotides match TRBD1. V lost 5 bases, J lost 5 bases, and 5 bases stayed unmatched. This CDR3 contains 15 residues. The germline V gene has CDR1 LNHDA and CDR2 SQIVND (reference sequence). The CDR3 loop is CASSDGTGVTGELFF. The CDR3 bases are TGTGCCAGTAGTGACGGGACAGGGGTGACCGGGGAGCTGTTTTTT.

V and J are TRBV6-5 and TRBJ2-1, with D perhaps being TRBD1 or TRBD2 (5 bases each). There are 16 residues in the CDR3. Per the germline V gene, CDR1 is MNHEY and CDR2 is SVGAGI. V lost 4 bases and J lost 6, with 19 bases in between. CDR3 region: CASSLAGTWGGNEQFF. CDR3 nucleotides: TGTGCCAGCAGTTTGGCCGGGACCTGGGGTGGCAATGAGCAGTTCTTC.

The J gene is TRBJ1-5, the V gene TRBV6-1; TRBD1 might be the D (5 bases). CDR1 and CDR2 from the germline V gene are MNHNS and SASEGT. This CDR3 has 18 amino acids. V gave up 6 bases and J gave up 4 bases, with 25 bases separating them. The CDR3 protein is CASSERGPGRQANQPQHF. CDR3 in DNA: TGTGCCAGCAGCGAAAGAGGACCGGGACGGCAAGCGAATCAGCCCCAGCATTTT.

In regard to this clone: One end of the junction is discordant with germline, which a read error may explain. The chain employs TRBV7-2 and TRBJ2-7; 9 positions match TRBD1. This CDR3 has 14 residues. Germline V gene sequence: CDR1 SGHTA, CDR2 FQGNSA. The CDR3 DNA is TGTGCCGGCAGCAAGACAGGGGGTTGGGTCGAGCAGTACTTC. Encoded protein: CAGSKTGGWVEQYF.

The chain uses TRBV10-3 and TRBJ1-5; no reliable D call. This CDR3 is built from 15 residues. Germline V gene sequence: CDR1 ENHRY, CDR2 SYGVKD. Trimming took off 0 bases at V and 1 base at J, with 7 bases between the two ends. Written as DNA, the CDR3 is TGTGCCATCAGTGAGTCGGGCATGAGCAATCAGCCCCAGCATTTT. It yields the protein CAISESGMSNQPQHF.

V and J are TRBV18 and TRBJ1-2; tentative D call: TRBD1 (5 bases). This CDR3 is built from 12 residues. CDR1 is KGHSH and CDR2 is LQKENI in the germline V gene. V was trimmed by 4 bases and J by 4 bases, leaving 7 bases between them. CDR3 sequence reads: CASSQGFYGYTF. The CDR3 region has the DNA TGTGCCAGCTCACAGGGGTTCTATGGCTACACCTTC.

The chain has TRBV14 and TRBJ1-1; TRBD1 might be the D (6 bases). V was pared by 6 bases and J by 4 bases, with 21 bases between. The CDR3 extends over 16 amino acids. Germline V gene sequence: CDR1 SGHDN, CDR2 FVKESK. The chain's CDR3 is CASRCGGGAVSTEAFF. The CDR3, as DNA: TGTGCCAGCAGGTGTGGGGGGGGCGCTGTGAGCACTGAAGCTTTCTTT.

The chain links TRBV18 to TRBJ2-5; possibly TRBD2 for D (6 bases). Germline V gene data show CDR1 as KGHSH and CDR2 as LQKENI. The CDR3 length is 16 residues. V lost 5 bases to trimming and J lost 0 bases, with 16 bases between them. The CDR3 bases are TGTGCCAGCTCAGTAGGGGCTAGCGAGCACCAAGAGACCCAGTACTTC. Translation: CASSVGASEHQETQYF.